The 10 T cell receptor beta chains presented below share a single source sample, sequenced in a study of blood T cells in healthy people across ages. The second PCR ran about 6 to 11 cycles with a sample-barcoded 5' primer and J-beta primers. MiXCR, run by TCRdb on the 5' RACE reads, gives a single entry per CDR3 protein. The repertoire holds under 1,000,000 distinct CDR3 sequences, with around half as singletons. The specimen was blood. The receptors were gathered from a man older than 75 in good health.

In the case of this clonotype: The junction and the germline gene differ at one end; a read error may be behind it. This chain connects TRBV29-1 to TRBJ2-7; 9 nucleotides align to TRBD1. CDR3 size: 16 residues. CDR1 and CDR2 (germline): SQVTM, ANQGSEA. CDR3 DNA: TGCAGCGTCTGTCAGACAGGGGGACCGATCTCCTACGGGCAGTACTTC. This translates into CSVCQTGGPISYGQYF.

The CDR3 region has the DNA TGCAGCGTTGGGGGGGCTAGCTCGTTCGAATACAATGAGCAGTACTTC. As protein: CSVGGASSFEYNEQYF. This chain uses TRBV29-1 with TRBJ2-1; perhaps D is TRBD1 or TRBD2 (6 bases each). Gene TRBJ2-7 matches the end of the DNA better, so the J call may be wrong. This CDR3 contains 16 residues. The germline gives CDR1 SQVTM, CDR2 ANQGSEA.

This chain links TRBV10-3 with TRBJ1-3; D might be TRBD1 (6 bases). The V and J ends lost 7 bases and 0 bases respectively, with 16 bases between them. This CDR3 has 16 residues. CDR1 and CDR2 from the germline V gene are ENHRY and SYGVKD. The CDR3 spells CAINEGGIFSGNTIYF. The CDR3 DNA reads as TGTGCCATCAACGAAGGGGGGATATTCTCTGGAAACACCATATATTTT.

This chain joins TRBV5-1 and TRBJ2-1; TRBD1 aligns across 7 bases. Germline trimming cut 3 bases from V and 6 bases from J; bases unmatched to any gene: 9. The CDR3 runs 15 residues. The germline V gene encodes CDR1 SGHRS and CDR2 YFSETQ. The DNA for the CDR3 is TGCGCCAGCAGCTCCGAAACAGGGGTTCTCAATGAGCAGTTCTTC. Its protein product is CASSSETGVLNEQFF.

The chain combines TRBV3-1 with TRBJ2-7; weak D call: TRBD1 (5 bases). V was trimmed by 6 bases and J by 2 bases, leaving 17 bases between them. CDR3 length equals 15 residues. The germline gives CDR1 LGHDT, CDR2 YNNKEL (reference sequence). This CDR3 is CASSQTAQLTYEQYF. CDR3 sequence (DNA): TGTGCCAGCAGTCAGACAGCGCAGCTTACCTACGAGCAGTACTTC.

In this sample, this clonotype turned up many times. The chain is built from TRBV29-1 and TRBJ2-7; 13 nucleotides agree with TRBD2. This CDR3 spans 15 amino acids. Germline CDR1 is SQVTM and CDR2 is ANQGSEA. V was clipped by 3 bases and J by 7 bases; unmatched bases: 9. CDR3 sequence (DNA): TGCAGCGTTGATGCCGGGACTAGCGGGATGGGGGAGCAGTACTTC. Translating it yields CSVDAGTSGMGEQYF.

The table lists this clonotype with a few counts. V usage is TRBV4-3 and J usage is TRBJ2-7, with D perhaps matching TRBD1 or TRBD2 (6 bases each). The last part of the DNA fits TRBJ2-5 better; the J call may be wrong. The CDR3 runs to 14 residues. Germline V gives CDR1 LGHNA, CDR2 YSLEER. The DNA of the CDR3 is TGCGCCAGCAGCTCAGGGGACTCTAGGGAGACCCAGTACTTC. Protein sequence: CASSSGDSRETQYF.

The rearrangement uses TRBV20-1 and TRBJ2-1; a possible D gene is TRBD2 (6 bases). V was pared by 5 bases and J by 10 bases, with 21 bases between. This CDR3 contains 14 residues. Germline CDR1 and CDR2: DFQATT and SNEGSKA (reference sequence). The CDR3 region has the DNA TGCAGTGCTGTCGGGAGCAACCTCTCCTGGGAGCAGTTCTTC. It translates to CSAVGSNLSWEQFF.

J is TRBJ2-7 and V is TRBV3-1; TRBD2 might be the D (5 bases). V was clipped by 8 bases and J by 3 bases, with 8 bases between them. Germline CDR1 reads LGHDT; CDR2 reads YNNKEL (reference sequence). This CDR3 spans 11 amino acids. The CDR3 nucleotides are TGTGCCAGCGGGGAGTTCTACGAGCAGTACTTC. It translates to CASGEFYEQYF.

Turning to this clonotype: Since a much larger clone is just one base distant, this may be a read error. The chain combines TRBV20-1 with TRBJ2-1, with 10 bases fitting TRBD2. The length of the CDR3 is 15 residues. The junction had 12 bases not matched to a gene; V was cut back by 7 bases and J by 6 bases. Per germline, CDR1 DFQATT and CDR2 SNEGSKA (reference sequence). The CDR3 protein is CSEPRHPSGSNEQFF. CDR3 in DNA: TGCAGTGAGCCTCGTCACCCTAGCGGGAGCAATGAGCAGTTCTTC.